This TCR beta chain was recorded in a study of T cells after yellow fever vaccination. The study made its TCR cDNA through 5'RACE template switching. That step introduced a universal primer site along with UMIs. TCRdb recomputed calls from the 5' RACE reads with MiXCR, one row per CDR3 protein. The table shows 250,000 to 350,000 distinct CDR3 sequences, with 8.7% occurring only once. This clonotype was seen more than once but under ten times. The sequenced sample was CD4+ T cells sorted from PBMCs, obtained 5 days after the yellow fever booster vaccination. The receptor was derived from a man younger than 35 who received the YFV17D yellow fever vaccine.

CDR3 DNA sequence: TGCGCCAGCAGCTACGGGACACCTCTGAGCGATGAGCAGTTCTTC. Amino acid sequence: CASSYGTPLSDEQFF. The chain links TRBV10-1 to TRBJ2-1, with D possibly matching TRBD1 (6 bases). Trimming removed 6 bases from V and 8 bases from J, with 20 bases in between. CDR3 length: 15 amino acids. The germline V gene encodes CDR1 WNHNN and CDR2 SYGVQD (reference sequence).